Only a few counts were recorded for the clone carrying this TCR beta chain. The antigen remains undetermined. TCRbeta library preparation incorporated unique molecular identifiers. TCRdb re-called the PCR reads through MiXCR, storing one row per CDR3 protein. The sample records around 670,000 distinct CDR3 sequences, over 10% being singletons. Germline lookup yields CDR1 SEHNR and CDR2 FQNEAQ (reference sequence). V lost 2 bases to trimming and J lost 6 bases; unmatched junction nucleotides: 11. The CDR3 has 16 residues. This sample is drawn from a study of T-cell reconstitution after alpha-beta-depleted transplantation in children. The study's findings and limits: T-cell counts and diversity at one year following transplant were attributed mainly to newly produced T cells.

The specimen comprised PBMCs, sampled before TCRalphabeta/CD19-depleted stem cell transplant. The sequence derives from a girl aged 2 to 9 with congenital amegakaryocytic thrombocytopenia, due to receive a stem cell transplant. This chain links TRBV7-9 with TRBJ2-7; 9 bases are shared with TRBD2. CDR3 nucleotides: TGTGCCAGCAGCTTAAATTTGGCTAGCGGGACGAGCGAGCAGTACTTC. Translated: CASSLNLASGTSEQYF.